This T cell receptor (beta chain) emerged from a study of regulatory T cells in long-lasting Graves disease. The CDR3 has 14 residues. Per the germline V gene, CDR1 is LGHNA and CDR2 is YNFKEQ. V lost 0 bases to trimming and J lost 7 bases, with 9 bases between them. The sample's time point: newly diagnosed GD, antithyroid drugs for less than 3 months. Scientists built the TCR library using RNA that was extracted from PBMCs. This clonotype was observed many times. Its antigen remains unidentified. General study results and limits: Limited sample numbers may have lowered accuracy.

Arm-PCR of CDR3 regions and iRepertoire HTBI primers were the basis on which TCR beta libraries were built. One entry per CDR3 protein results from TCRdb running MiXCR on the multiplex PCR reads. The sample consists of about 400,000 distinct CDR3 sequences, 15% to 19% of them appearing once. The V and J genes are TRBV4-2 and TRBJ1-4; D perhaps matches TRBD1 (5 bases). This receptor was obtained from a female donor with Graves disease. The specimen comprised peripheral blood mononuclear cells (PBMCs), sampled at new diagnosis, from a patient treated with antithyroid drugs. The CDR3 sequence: CASSQDRASEKLFF. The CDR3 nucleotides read TGTGCCAGCAGCCAAGACAGGGCAAGTGAAAAACTGTTTTTT.